This T cell receptor (beta chain) is drawn from a study of blood T cell repertoires in COVID-19. Looking at the study overall: Sample material is recorded as cDNA or gDNA derived from T cells, B-cell-depleted T cells, or PBMCs.

CDR3 length: 13 residues. V lost 3 bases and J 5 bases, leaving 8 bases between the germline ends. In the original processing: Estimates of nucleated cell counts were drawn from the amplification of reference gene primers. Some clones are missing from TCRdb's copy, which holds only in-frame ones; the method was immunoSEQ multiplex PCR. Clonal size and the V and J genes are those of that table, whereas D and trimming came from the DNA. The table lists 120,000 or so clones, approximately 90% of them singletons. The sequenced material came from peripheral blood. This TCR came from a man aged 45 to 65 with acute or convalescent COVID-19. The chain links TRBV12-3 or TRBV12-4 to TRBJ1-5, with D unresolved. The CDR3 loop reads CASSFREDQPQHF. The CDR3 region has the DNA TGTGCCAGCAGTTTTAGGGAGGATCAGCCCCAGCATTTT.